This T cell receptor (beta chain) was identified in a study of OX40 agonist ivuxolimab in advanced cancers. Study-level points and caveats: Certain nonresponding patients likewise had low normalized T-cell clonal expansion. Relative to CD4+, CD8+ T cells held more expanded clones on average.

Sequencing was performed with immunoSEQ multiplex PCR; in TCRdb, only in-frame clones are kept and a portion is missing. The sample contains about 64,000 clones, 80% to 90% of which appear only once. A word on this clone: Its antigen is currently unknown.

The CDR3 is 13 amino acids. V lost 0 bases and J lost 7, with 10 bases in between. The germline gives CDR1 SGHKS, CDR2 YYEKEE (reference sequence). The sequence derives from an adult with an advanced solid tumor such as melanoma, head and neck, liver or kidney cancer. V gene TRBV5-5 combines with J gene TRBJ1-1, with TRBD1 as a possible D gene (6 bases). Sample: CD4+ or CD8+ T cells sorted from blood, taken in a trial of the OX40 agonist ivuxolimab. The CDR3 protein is CASSLEGVGEAFF. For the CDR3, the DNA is TGTGCCAGCAGCTTGGAGGGGGTAGGTGAAGCTTTCTTT.